One and the same sample provided the 3 T cell receptor beta chains below, sequenced in a study of T cells after posttransplantation cyclophosphamide. Sequenced by immunoSEQ multiplex PCR; TCRdb stores in-frame clones only, minus some. This sample has about 19,000 clones, with around 87% found just once. Cyclophosphamide on days +3 and +4 followed busulfan-fludarabine conditioning and a marrow graft. The sequences come from PBMCs, collected after allogeneic stem cell transplant with posttransplant cyclophosphamide. The receptors come from a female patient in her forties who received an allogeneic stem cell transplant from a related donor, was CMV-positive, and had no GVHD. Some of the T cells might come from the graft donor.

V is TRBV6-5 and J is TRBJ2-2, with D possibly being TRBD2 (6 bases). The germline gives CDR1 MNHEY, CDR2 SVGAGI. V lost 4 bases to trimming and J lost 1 base, with 13 bases between them. CDR3 length: 16 residues. This chain's CDR3 is CASSFLRELNTGELFF. Here the CDR3 DNA reads TGTGCCAGCAGTTTTTTGCGGGAATTGAACACCGGGGAGCTGTTTTTT.

The chain is built from TRBV7-2 and TRBJ2-5, with a possible D match to TRBD2 (6 bases). With the DNA end fitting TRBJ2-7 better, the J assignment may be wrong. The CDR3 covers 15 residues. Looked up from germline, CDR1 is SGHTA and CDR2 is FQGNSA. Here the CDR3 DNA reads TGTGCCAGCAGCTTTACACCCGGGAGCTCCTACGAGCAGTACTTC. Translation gives CASSFTPGSSYEQYF.

The rearrangement uses TRBV27 and TRBJ1-3, with D hard to call. CDR1 and CDR2 (germline): MNHEY, SMNVEV (reference sequence). CDR3 length: 15 residues. The V gene lost 4 bases and the J gene lost 2 bases, with 12 bases spanning the gap. The CDR3 bases are TGTGCCAGCAGTTCCACGACGACAACTGGAAACACCATATATTTT. It codes for CASSSTTTTGNTIYF.